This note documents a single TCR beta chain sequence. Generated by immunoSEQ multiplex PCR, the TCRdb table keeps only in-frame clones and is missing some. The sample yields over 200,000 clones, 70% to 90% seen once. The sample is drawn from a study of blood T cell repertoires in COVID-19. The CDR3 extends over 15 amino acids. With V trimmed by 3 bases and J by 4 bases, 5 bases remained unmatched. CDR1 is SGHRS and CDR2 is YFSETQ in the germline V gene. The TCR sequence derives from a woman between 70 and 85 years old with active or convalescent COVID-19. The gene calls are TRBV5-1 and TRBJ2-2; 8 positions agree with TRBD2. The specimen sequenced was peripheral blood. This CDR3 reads CASSSGTSSTGELFF. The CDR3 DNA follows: TGCGCCAGCAGCTCGGGGACTAGTAGCACCGGGGAGCTGTTTTTT.